The 22 T cell receptor beta chains given below trace back to one sample, sequenced in a study of T cells in Graves' hyperthyroidism and ophthalmopathy. RNA transcripts gave rise to amplified TCR beta CDR3 regions. The HTBI primer set drove a first-round RT-PCR of the TCR CDR3. Each CDR3 protein is one row after TCRdb ran MiXCR on the multiplex PCR reads. The sample yields approximately 600,000 distinct CDR3 sequences, 14% to 15% seen once. The sequencing input was blood. The receptors derive from a woman aged 35 to 49 with Graves' ophthalmopathy.

This clonotype was seen at least ten times. V gene TRBV2 combines with J gene TRBJ1-2; 9 positions match TRBD1. This CDR3 is 14 amino acids long. CDR1 is SNHLY and CDR2 is FYNNEI in the germline V gene. V shed 8 bases, J shed 4 bases, and the junction held 8 bases outside the gene matches. CDR3 region: CASRPTGGFYGYTF. The DNA of the CDR3 is TGTGCCAGCCGTCCTACAGGGGGCTTCTATGGCTACACCTTC.

This clonotype has only a few counts. The rearrangement uses TRBV7-9 and TRBJ1-2; D gene ambiguous. CDR1 and CDR2 (germline): SEHNR, FQNEAQ (reference sequence). V was shortened by 11 bases and J by 8 bases, with 18 bases between the two germline ends. This CDR3 spans 12 amino acids. The CDR3 loop reads CASEGSYGGYTF. The CDR3 bases are TGTGCCTCTGAGGGAAGTTACGGAGGCTACACCTTC.

This clonotype was found many times. V usage is TRBV19 and J usage is TRBJ2-7; D is possibly TRBD2 (5 bases). The V gene's germline CDR1 is LNHDA and CDR2 SQIVND (reference sequence). The V and J ends lost 1 base and 6 bases respectively, with 10 bases between them. The CDR3 covers 13 residues. CDR3 residues: CASSIGGAGEQYF. In nucleotides, the CDR3 is TGTGCCAGTAGTATAGGAGGCGCGGGCGAGCAGTACTTC.

This clonotype was counted at least ten times. The genes are TRBV20-1 and TRBJ2-2; TRBD2 matches at 11 bases. Germline V lookup: CDR1 DFQATT, CDR2 SNEGSKA (reference sequence). CDR3 size: 15 residues. The V and J ends lost 3 bases and 1 base, in that order; junction bases with no gene match: 1. CDR3 region: CSARGLAENTGELFF. The CDR3 DNA reads as TGCAGTGCTAGGGGACTAGCGGAGAACACCGGGGAGCTGTTTTTT.

This clonotype was seen ten or more times. This chain connects TRBV15 to TRBJ2-6, with 11 nucleotides matching TRBD2. The CDR3 runs to 21 residues. CDR1 and CDR2 (germline): LNHNV, YYDKDF (reference sequence). V lost 1 base, J lost 1 base, and 12 bases stayed unmatched. CDR3 sequence (DNA): TGTGCCACCAGCAGAGTAGCGGGAGGGCCAGTGGAGGGATCTGGGGCCAACGTCCTGACTTTC. Encoded protein: CATSRVAGGPVEGSGANVLTF.

At least ten counts were recorded for this clonotype. V and J are TRBV30 and TRBJ1-2; TRBD1 is a possible D gene (6 bases). CDR3 length: 11 amino acids. CDR1 is GTSNPN and CDR2 is SVGIG in the germline V gene (reference sequence). The CDR3 DNA reads TGTTCGGCAGGGGCAAACTATGGCTACACCTTC. It encodes CSAGANYGYTF.

The rearrangement links TRBV5-1 to TRBJ1-1; D ambiguous. CDR1 is SGHRS, CDR2 YFSETQ, per germline. V dropped 2 bases and J dropped 0 bases, with 11 bases sitting between them. The CDR3 totals 15 residues. The CDR3 nucleotides are TGCGCCAGCAGCTTCTCGGCCGTAATGAACACTGAAGCTTTCTTT. Protein sequence: CASSFSAVMNTEAFF.

This clonotype was recorded many times. The J gene is TRBJ1-2, the V gene TRBV12-3 or TRBV12-4; TRBD1 agrees at 12 bases. The CDR3 spans 13 residues. The junction had 4 bases not matched to a gene; V was cut back by 6 bases and J by 8 bases. CDR3 protein: CASSPGTGGGYTF. The CDR3 DNA reads as TGTGCCAGCAGCCCAGGGACAGGGGGCGGCTACACCTTC.

This clonotype turned up a few times. The chain employs TRBV4-3 and TRBJ2-7; 11 bases align to TRBD2. V shed 1 base, J shed 2 bases, and the junction held 7 bases outside the gene matches. The germline V gene encodes CDR1 LGHNA and CDR2 YSLEER. The CDR3 consists of 17 residues. Here the CDR3 reads CASSQALGLAVTYEQYF. The CDR3, as DNA: TGCGCCAGCAGCCAAGCCCTGGGACTAGCGGTTACCTACGAGCAGTACTTC.

The CDR3 region is CASSYSSGVSGEQYF. CDR3 in DNA: TGTGCCAGCAGTTACTCCTCGGGGGTGTCCGGCGAGCAGTACTTC. This chain connects TRBV6-2 or TRBV6-3 to TRBJ2-7; tentatively, D is TRBD2 (6 bases). CDR3 size: 15 residues. V was pared by 0 bases and J by 6 bases, with 15 bases between. Germline-derived CDR1 and CDR2 are MNHEY and SVGEGT.

The chain is built from TRBV11-1 and TRBJ1-1; no clear D gene. This CDR3 is 14 amino acids long. Germline V gives CDR1 SGHAT, CDR2 FQDESV (reference sequence). Trimming shortened V by 3 bases and J by 3 bases, and 11 bases separated the two germline ends. The CDR3 loop is CASSFSGYDTEAFF. As DNA, the CDR3 is TGTGCCAGCAGCTTTTCCGGGTATGACACTGAAGCTTTCTTT.

Many counts were recorded for this clonotype. The chain is built from TRBV11-1 and TRBJ2-3, with 8 nucleotides matching TRBD2. The CDR3 runs to 16 residues. Germline values: CDR1 SGHAT, CDR2 FQDESV (reference sequence). V lost 4 bases to trimming and J lost 0 bases; unmatched junction nucleotides: 6. The DNA for the CDR3 is TGTGCCAGCAGCTCGGGACTAGGCGGGAGCACAGATACGCAGTATTTT. This sequence encodes CASSSGLGGSTDTQYF. The full variable domain, completed using reference TRBV11-1 and TRBJ2-3, is EAEVAQSPRYKITEKSQAVAFWCDPISGHATLYWYRQILGQGPELLVQFQDESVVDDSQLPKDRFSAERLKGVDSTLKIQPAELGDSAMYLCASSSGLGGSTDTQYFGPGTRLTVL.

This clonotype has a handful of counts. This rearrangement joins TRBV7-9 to TRBJ2-5; unclear D gene. The CDR3 loop spans 14 amino acids. Trimming cost V 3 bases and J 5 bases, with 13 bases left between them. Per the germline V gene, CDR1 is SEHNR and CDR2 is FQNEAQ (reference sequence). CDR3 residues: CASSFMRARETQYF. Here the CDR3 DNA reads TGTGCCAGCAGCTTTATGAGAGCGCGCGAGACCCAGTACTTC.

Ten or more counts support this clonotype. The chain employs TRBV4-1 and TRBJ1-1; no definite D call. The CDR3 extends over 15 amino acids. Germline V lookup: CDR1 MGHRA, CDR2 YSYEKL. With 4 bases removed from V and 6 bases from J, the gap between germline ends came to 18 bases. In nucleotides, the CDR3 is TGCGCCAGCAGCCTACTTAGTAGCCTGCACGCTGAAGCTTTCTTT. It is translated as CASSLLSSLHAEAFF.

Ten or more counts support this clonotype. The chain joins TRBV19 to TRBJ2-2, with 7 bases identical to TRBD1. The CDR3 runs to 14 residues. CDR1 is LNHDA, CDR2 SQIVND, per germline (reference sequence). After removal of 7 bases from V and 8 bases from J, the junction contained 10 bases not matched to a gene. The CDR3 nucleotides are TGTGCCAGTACCCTTCGAGGGGGCATAGGGGAGCTGTTTTTT. Protein: CASTLRGGIGELFF. Full variable domain (remainder filled in from reference TRBV19 and TRBJ2-2): DGGITQSPKYLFRKEGQNVTLSCEQNLNHDAMYWYRQDPGQGLRLIYYSQIVNDFQKGDIAEGYSVSREKKESFPLTVTSAQKNPTAFYLCASTLRGGIGELFFGEGSRLTVL.

This clonotype showed up many times. The rearrangement uses TRBV15 and TRBJ2-4, with TRBD2 identical over 13 bases. The CDR3 consists of 18 residues. V dropped 4 bases and J dropped 1; count of bases not matched to a gene: 7. Germline CDR1 is LNHNV and CDR2 is YYDKDF (reference sequence). The CDR3 DNA reads TGTGCCACCAGCAAAGGACTAGCGGGAGATTTTGCCAAAAACATTCAGTACTTC. Its translation is CATSKGLAGDFAKNIQYF.

This clonotype was counted ten times or more. V usage is TRBV10-3 and J usage is TRBJ1-1, with D uncertain. CDR1 and CDR2 from the germline V gene are ENHRY and SYGVKD. CDR3 size: 14 residues. Trimming stripped 5 bases from V and 4 bases from J, with 14 bases between. CDR3 loop: CAISYEGESTEAFF. The CDR3 region has the DNA TGTGCCATCAGTTATGAGGGAGAGAGCACTGAAGCTTTCTTT.

In its sample, this clonotype was seen many times. The V gene is TRBV27, the J gene TRBJ2-7; 10 bases match TRBD2. With V trimmed by 3 bases and J by 5 bases, 7 bases remained unmatched. CDR1 and CDR2 from the germline V gene are MNHEY and SMNVEV (reference sequence). The CDR3 runs 15 residues. CDR3 sequence reads: CASSLSAGGGDEQYF. The CDR3 DNA follows: TGTGCCAGCAGTTTGTCAGCGGGAGGGGGGGACGAGCAGTACTTC.

This clonotype was seen repeatedly, ten times or more. This chain links TRBV28 with TRBJ1-2, with D possibly matching TRBD1 (5 bases). Germline CDR1 reads MDHEN; CDR2 reads SYDVKM. The CDR3 is 16 amino acids. V lost 1 base, J lost 4 bases, and 16 bases lay in between. Here the CDR3 reads CASSLSPSGQGYGYTF. CDR3 nucleotide sequence: TGTGCCAGCAGTTTATCCCCGTCCGGGCAGGGCTATGGCTACACCTTC.

The sample holds many counts of this clonotype. The chain joins TRBV5-1 to TRBJ2-2; TRBD1 agrees at 7 bases. Germline V CDR1 and CDR2: SGHRS, YFSETQ. The junction had 5 bases not matched to a gene; V was cut back by 6 bases and J by 3 bases. The CDR3 sequence is 14 residues long. The CDR3 loop is CASNTGTDTGELFF. The CDR3 nucleotides are TGCGCCAGCAATACCGGGACAGACACCGGGGAGCTGTTTTTT.

This clonotype has a handful of counts. The chain combines TRBV3-1 with TRBJ1-1; 9 nucleotides align to TRBD1. This CDR3 contains 14 residues. V dropped 5 bases and J dropped 4; count of bases not matched to a gene: 5. Germline CDR1 LGHDT, CDR2 YNNKEL (reference sequence). In DNA, the CDR3 is TGTGCCAGCAGCTACCGGGACAGGGCCACTGAAGCTTTCTTT. This encodes CASSYRDRATEAFF.

The V gene is TRBV27, the J gene TRBJ2-5; TRBD1 matches at 7 bases. V was pared by 4 bases and J by 3 bases, with 5 bases of the junction left unmatched. The V gene's germline CDR1 is MNHEY and CDR2 SMNVEV (reference sequence). The CDR3 extends over 14 amino acids. The CDR3 DNA follows: TGTGCCAGCAGTTGGGGACAGAGTAAAGAGACCCAGTACTTC. Residues: CASSWGQSKETQYF.